This is a list of T cell receptor beta chains from one sample in a study of Graves' ophthalmopathy and Graves' hyperthyroidism. One entry per CDR3 protein results from TCRdb running MiXCR on the multiplex PCR reads. The sample carries some 350,000 distinct CDR3 sequences, about 15% recorded once. The source material was peripheral blood. All receptors derive from an adult woman with stable Graves' hyperthyroidism. Both conserved end residues are part of each CDR3. The D gene is left open where the match is weak. Clone size is given for some rows only: seen once, a few or many times, or a class if the clone is expanded.

d_call	v_call	clone_size	j_call	cdr3_aa	cdr3_nt
NA	TRBV4-1	many	TRBJ2-7	CASSRSDRNGRLYEQYF	TGCGCCAGCAGCCGTTCAGACAGGAATGGACGGCTCTACGAGCAGTACTTC
NA	TRBV6-1	few	TRBJ1-2	CASSESGYGYTF	TGTGCCAGCAGTGAGTCCGGCTATGGCTACACCTTC
NA	TRBV7-2	many	TRBJ1-1	CASSLGLTTEAFF	TGTGCCAGCAGCTTAGGTCTGACCACTGAAGCTTTCTTT
NA	TRBV4-3	NA	TRBJ2-2	CASSQDWGAGGELFF	TGCGCCAGCAGCCAAGATTGGGGGGCCGGCGGGGAGCTGTTTTTT
NA	TRBV2	many	TRBJ1-5	CASRVQSHSNQPQHF	TGTGCCAGCAGAGTACAGAGTCATAGCAATCAGCCCCAGCATTTT
NA	TRBV12-3/TRBV12-4	NA	TRBJ2-7	CASSPDGTYEQYF	TGTGCCAGCAGTCCGGACGGAACCTACGAGCAGTACTTC
TRBD1	TRBV6-1	many	TRBJ1-5	CASRVQGVSNQPQHF	TGTGCCAGCAGGGTACAGGGGGTCAGCAATCAGCCCCAGCATTTT
NA	TRBV24-1	NA	TRBJ2-3	CATSDPGAGSGDTQYF	TGTGCCACCAGTGACCCAGGGGCAGGGTCTGGAGATACGCAGTATTTT
NA	TRBV20-1	many	TRBJ1-5	CSARDTGSGDQPQHF	TGCAGTGCTAGAGACACAGGTAGCGGAGATCAGCCCCAGCATTTT
NA	TRBV6-2/TRBV6-3	many	TRBJ2-4	CASSYRGNIQYF	TGTGCCAGCAGTTATAGGGGAAACATTCAGTACTTC
NA	TRBV15	NA	TRBJ2-7	CATSGGGSVPAVEQYF	TGTGCCACCAGCGGCGGTGGTAGCGTGCCCGCTGTGGAGCAGTACTTC
TRBD2	TRBV20-1	NA	TRBJ2-5	CSVRRPGLEGETQYF	TGCAGTGTCAGAAGACCGGGACTAGAAGGAGAGACCCAGTACTTC
NA	TRBV7-2	many	TRBJ2-2	CASSLAYGWAGELFF	TGTGCCAGCAGCTTAGCATATGGTTGGGCCGGGGAGCTGTTTTTT
NA	TRBV27	NA	TRBJ1-2	CASSFTGANYGYTF	TGTGCCAGCAGTTTTACCGGGGCTAACTATGGCTACACCTTC
NA	TRBV12-5	many	TRBJ1-1	CASGLLQGTFTEAFF	TGTGCTAGTGGTTTGCTGCAGGGGACATTCACTGAAGCTTTCTTT
NA	TRBV27	NA	TRBJ2-6	CASSLGHSGANVLTF	TGTGCCAGCAGCCTCGGACACTCTGGGGCCAACGTCCTGACTTTC
TRBD1	TRBV7-2	many	TRBJ1-3	CASSTGQGTTGNTIYF	TGTGCCAGCAGCACGGGACAGGGGACGACTGGAAACACCATATATTTT
NA	TRBV5-1	NA	TRBJ2-7	CASSLEWGNSYEQYF	TGCGCCAGCAGCTTGGAGTGGGGTAACTCCTACGAGCAGTACTTC
NA	TRBV27	few	TRBJ2-2	CASSPVKGSRKNTGELFF	TGTGCCAGCAGCCCCGTAAAGGGGTCCAGGAAGAACACCGGGGAGCTGTTTTTT
NA	TRBV10-3	NA	TRBJ2-7	CAISISGLDASEQYF	TGTGCCATCAGTATAAGCGGGCTCGACGCCTCCGAGCAGTACTTC
TRBD2	TRBV20-1	many	TRBJ2-2	CSASQGGSGIGELFF	TGCAGTGCTAGTCAGGGCGGGAGTGGTATCGGGGAGCTGTTTTTT
TRBD2	TRBV15	many	TRBJ2-5	CATKGGLAGLDETQYF	TGTGCCACCAAAGGGGGCCTAGCGGGATTGGATGAGACCCAGTACTTC
NA	TRBV20-1	many	TRBJ1-5	CSATGTDNYSNQPQHF	TGCAGTGCTACCGGGACTGATAATTATAGCAATCAGCCCCAGCATTTT
NA	TRBV6-2/TRBV6-3	many	TRBJ1-5	CASLQGGNQPQHF	TGTGCCAGTTTACAGGGAGGCAATCAGCCCCAGCATTTT
NA	TRBV7-8	many	TRBJ2-7	CASSLTTGTPYEQYF	TGTGCCAGCAGCTTAACGACTGGGACTCCCTACGAGCAGTACTTC
NA	TRBV6-2/TRBV6-3	many	TRBJ2-7	CASSPRQIPNEQYF	TGTGCCAGCAGTCCAAGACAGATTCCCAACGAGCAGTACTTC
NA	TRBV5-1	few	TRBJ2-2	CASSPDGTRTGELFF	TGCGCCAGCAGCCCGGACGGGACTCGCACCGGGGAGCTGTTTTTT
TRBD1	TRBV5-6	few	TRBJ1-1	CASSHRQGNTEAFF	TGTGCCAGCAGTCATAGACAGGGTAACACTGAAGCTTTCTTT
NA	TRBV6-2/TRBV6-3	many	TRBJ2-7	CAPYTRDTSYEQYF	TGTGCCCCTTATACGAGGGACACATCCTACGAGCAGTACTTC
NA	TRBV10-3	many	TRBJ1-6	CAISQTTGGSPLHF	TGTGCCATCAGCCAGACAACGGGGGGTTCACCCCTCCACTTT
NA	TRBV24-1	many	TRBJ1-5	CATSAASQGSNQPQHF	TGTGCCACCAGTGCTGCGTCACAGGGTAGCAATCAGCCCCAGCATTTT
TRBD1	TRBV10-3	many	TRBJ1-2	CAISESVSVARTGYGYTF	TGTGCCATCAGTGAGTCAGTCTCAGTCGCGAGGACAGGGTATGGCTACACCTTC
NA	TRBV6-2/TRBV6-3	NA	TRBJ1-5	CASQYSNQPQHF	TGTGCCAGCCAATATAGCAATCAGCCCCAGCATTTT
NA	TRBV7-6	many	TRBJ2-5	CASSQQEFTRETQYF	TGTGCCAGCAGCCAGCAGGAGTTTACACGGGAGACCCAGTACTTC
NA	TRBV30	NA	TRBJ1-3	CAWSVRRLLHGNTIYF	TGTGCCTGGAGTGTACGCCGCTTACTTCATGGAAACACCATATATTTT
NA	TRBV6-5	many	TRBJ2-7	CASSYSRVGEQYF	TGTGCCAGCAGTTACTCGAGAGTGGGCGAGCAGTACTTC
NA	TRBV10-2	many	TRBJ1-3	CASSIGNTIYF	TGCGCCAGCAGCATAGGAAACACCATATATTTT
TRBD1	TRBV5-4	NA	TRBJ2-6	CASNRQGFSGANVLTF	TGTGCCAGCAATAGACAGGGTTTCTCTGGGGCCAACGTCCTGACTTTC
NA	TRBV9	many	TRBJ1-2	CASSVGHIGTPVTF	TGTGCCAGCAGCGTAGGACATATAGGGACACCCGTCACCTTC
TRBD1	TRBV6-5	many	TRBJ1-2	CASSLRQGLVGYTF	TGTGCCAGCAGTCTCCGACAGGGCTTGGTCGGCTACACCTTC
TRBD1	TRBV7-8	few	TRBJ2-5	CASSPWPDRGETQYF	TGTGCCAGCAGCCCCTGGCCGGACAGGGGTGAGACCCAGTACTTC
TRBD1	TRBV20-1	many	TRBJ2-5	CSARYERGRGTQYF	TGCAGTGCTAGATATGAAAGGGGGCGCGGGACCCAGTACTTC
NA	TRBV7-2	many	TRBJ1-1	CASSSPYQSTEAFF	TGTGCCAGCAGCTCTCCATATCAGAGCACTGAAGCTTTCTTT
TRBD1	TRBV27	many	TRBJ2-7	CASSGRGQSYEQYF	TGTGCCAGCAGCGGCCGGGGACAGTCCTACGAGCAGTACTTC
NA	TRBV28	many	TRBJ1-6	CASSQIQGVGSPLHF	TGTGCCAGCAGTCAAATCCAGGGCGTGGGCTCACCCCTCCACTTT
NA	TRBV5-1	many	TRBJ1-2	CASSYRDYGYTF	TGCGCCAGCAGCTACAGGGACTATGGCTACACCTTC
NA	TRBV10-3	many	TRBJ2-5	CAIAGTAYQETQYF	TGTGCCATCGCAGGAACAGCATACCAAGAGACCCAGTACTTC
TRBD2	TRBV5-1	many	TRBJ2-7	CASSLYVAGSYEQYF	TGCGCCAGCAGCTTGTACGTAGCGGGGTCCTACGAGCAGTACTTC
NA	TRBV27	many	TRBJ2-7	CASSLTSARNEQYF	TGTGCCAGCAGTTTAACCTCCGCCCGCAACGAGCAGTACTTC
NA	TRBV27	NA	TRBJ2-5	CASRRAGETQYF	TGTGCCAGCAGAAGGGCGGGAGAGACCCAGTACTTC